This TCR beta chain was profiled in a study of cytomegalovirus exposure and HLA in healthy donors. Study-wide background: HLA-typed donors were the source of roughly 85 million unique TCRs held in an early data release. Study-wide results and limits: What TCR beta sequences reportedly achieved was accurate prediction of HLA-A and HLA-B alleles in most subjects.

The CDR3 extends over 14 amino acids. Trimming took off 5 bases at V and 4 bases at J, with 11 bases between the two ends. CDR1 and CDR2 (germline): MNHEY, SVGAGI. PCR used 60 Vbeta primers and 13 Jbeta primers. Assay used: immunoSEQ multiplex PCR; TCRdb lists only in-frame clones, some missing. The profile shows 100,000 to 150,000 clones, approximately 80% of them singletons. This clone was counted between two and nine times. Its antigen is undetermined. This receptor was taken from a female donor in good health and CMV-seronegative. The specimen sequenced was PBMCs. V and J are TRBV6-5 and TRBJ1-4; no definite D call. The CDR3 coding sequence is TGTGCCAGCAGTGCCGGGTCTAGTAATGAAAAACTGTTTTTT. The encoded protein is CASSAGSSNEKLFF.